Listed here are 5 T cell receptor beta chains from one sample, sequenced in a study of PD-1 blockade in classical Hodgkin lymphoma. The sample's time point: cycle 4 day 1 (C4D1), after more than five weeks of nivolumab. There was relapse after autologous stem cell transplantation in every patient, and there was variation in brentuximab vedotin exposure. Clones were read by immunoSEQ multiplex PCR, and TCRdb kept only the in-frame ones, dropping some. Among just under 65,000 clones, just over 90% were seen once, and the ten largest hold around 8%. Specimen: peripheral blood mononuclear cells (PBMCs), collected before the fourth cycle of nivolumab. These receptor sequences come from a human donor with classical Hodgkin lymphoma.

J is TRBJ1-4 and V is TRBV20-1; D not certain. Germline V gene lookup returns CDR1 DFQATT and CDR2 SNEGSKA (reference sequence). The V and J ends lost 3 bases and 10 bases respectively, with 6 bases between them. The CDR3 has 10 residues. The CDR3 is CSASLGKLFF. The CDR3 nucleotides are TGCAGTGCTAGTCTGGGAAAACTGTTTTTT.

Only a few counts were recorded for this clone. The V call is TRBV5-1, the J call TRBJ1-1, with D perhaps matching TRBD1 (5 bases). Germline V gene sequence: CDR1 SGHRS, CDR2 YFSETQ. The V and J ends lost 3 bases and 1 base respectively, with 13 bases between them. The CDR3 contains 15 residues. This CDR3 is CASSSNQGANTEAFF. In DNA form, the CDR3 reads TGCGCCAGCAGCTCGAACCAGGGAGCGAACACTGAAGCTTTCTTT. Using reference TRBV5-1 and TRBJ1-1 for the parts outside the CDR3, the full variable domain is KAGVTQTPRYLIKTRGQQVTLSCSPISGHRSVSWYQQTPGQGLQFLFEYFSETQRNKGNFPGRFSGRQFSNSRSEMNVSTLELGDSALYLCASSSNQGANTEAFFGQGTRLTVV.

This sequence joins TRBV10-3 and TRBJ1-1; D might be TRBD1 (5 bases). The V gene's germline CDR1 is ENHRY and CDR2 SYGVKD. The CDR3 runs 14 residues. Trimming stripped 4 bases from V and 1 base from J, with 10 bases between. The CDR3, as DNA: TGTGCCATCAGTGGCCCGGGGCCGAACACTGAAGCTTTCTTT. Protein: CAISGPGPNTEAFF.

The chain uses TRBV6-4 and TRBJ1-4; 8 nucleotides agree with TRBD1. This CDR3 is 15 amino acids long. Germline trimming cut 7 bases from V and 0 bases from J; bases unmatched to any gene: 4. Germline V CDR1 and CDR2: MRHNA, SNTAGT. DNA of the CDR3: TGTGCCAGCACGGACAGGGATCCAACTAATGAAAAACTGTTTTTT. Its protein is CASTDRDPTNEKLFF.

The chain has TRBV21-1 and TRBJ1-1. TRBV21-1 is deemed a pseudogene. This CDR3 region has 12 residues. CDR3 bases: TGTGCCAGCAGCAACTTCGGCCCTGAAGCTTTCTTT. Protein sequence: CASSNFGPEAFF.